This T cell receptor beta chain was sequenced during a study of blood T cells in healthy people across ages. With a J-beta primer mix and a sample-barcoded 5' primer, a second PCR ran about 6 to 11 cycles. TCRdb reprocessed the 5' RACE reads via MiXCR and lists one record per CDR3 protein. The data hold about 1.4 million distinct CDR3 sequences, with 45% to 70% observed a single time. The V gene's germline CDR1 is SGHRS and CDR2 YFSETQ. J was trimmed by 4 bases and V by 4 bases; bases with no gene match: 7. The CDR3 contains 14 residues. Study-level results: A strong correlation was found between TCR beta diversity and the percentage of naive T cells.

In regard to this clonotype: Its antigen remains unidentified.

The V and J genes are TRBV5-1 and TRBJ2-5; the match to TRBD1 covers 7 bases. The receptor was derived from a man aged 18 to 35 in good health. The specimen was blood. For the CDR3, the DNA is TGCGCCAGCAGCCCCCTGACAGGGTTAGAGACCCAGTACTTC. It specifies CASSPLTGLETQYF.